This T cell receptor beta chain derives from a study of cytomegalovirus exposure and HLA in healthy donors. Across the study: The roughly 700 first-cohort repertoires shared a platform with the 130 or so validation repertoires, as reported in a later analysis.

Looked up from germline, CDR1 is SGHTA and CDR2 is FQGTGA. Trimming removed 5 bases from V and 7 bases from J; junction bases left unmatched: 6. This CDR3 has 14 residues. Concerning this clone itself: Its antigen is undetermined.

Regarding the study as a whole: Most TCR sequences were seen very rarely across donors, but some public TCRs occurred in many.

Using immunoSEQ multiplex PCR, the repertoire was profiled, and TCRdb retains in-frame clones only, with some absent. This sample has 250,000 to 350,000 clones, with about nine tenths found just once. The receptor was isolated from a woman aged 30 to 39 in good health and CMV-seropositive. Sequenced sample: PBMCs. The gene calls are TRBV7-3 and TRBJ2-1; 9 bases are a match to TRBD1. DNA for the CDR3: TGTGCCAGCAGCCGAGACAGGGGGACGAATGAGCAGTTCTTC. Its protein product is CASSRDRGTNEQFF.